This T cell receptor beta chain was identified in a study of blood T cell repertoires in COVID-19. Study-level information: Collection of acute and convalescent COVID-19 samples took place in the United States, Italy and Spain. Sample material is recorded as cDNA or gDNA derived from T cells, B-cell-depleted T cells, or PBMCs.

Authors' data handling: Reference gene primer amplification gave nucleated cell count estimates. Some clones are missing from TCRdb's copy, which holds only in-frame ones; the method was immunoSEQ multiplex PCR. V and J calls and clone size are copied from that table; D and trimming were computed from the DNA. Of approximately 210,000 clones listed, around 84% are singletons. The CDR3 consists of 16 residues. Trimming removed 4 bases from V and 3 bases from J; junction bases left unmatched: 9. Germline V CDR1 and CDR2: MNHNS, SASEGT. This clonotype was sampled from a woman of 80 years or more with COVID-19, enrolled during active disease. The sample comprised peripheral blood. This chain joins TRBV6-1 and TRBJ2-1; the match to TRBD1 covers 7 bases. The CDR3 reads CASSVIQGRIYNEQFF. CDR3 DNA: TGTGCCAGCAGTGTAATACAGGGGCGGATCTACAATGAGCAGTTCTTC.